This record looks at one T cell receptor (beta chain) sequence and its context. The clone's antigen remains unknown. No base-level quality is on record; no much larger clone is a single base apart. Within the sample, other DNA sequences also encode this same CDR3. The junction shows trimming of 1 base on V and 3 bases on J, plus 10 bases between the germline ends. The CDR3 covers 14 residues, taking in both the cysteine and the phenylalanine. The entry retains the CDR3 DNA only, 42 bases that are in frame from base 1. In the germline V gene, CDR1 corresponds to SGHAT and CDR2 to FQNNGV. TCR CDR3 regions were amplified from genomic DNA by multiplex PCR using the deep immunoSEQ assay. Extracted genomic DNA from each cell subset was distributed evenly across all wells of several immunoSEQ 96-well plates, and each plate was treated as a replicate. For sorted subsets, each replicate PCR was loaded with about 0.2 ug genomic DNA, equivalent to some 31,000 T cell genomes. The purified libraries were quantified using a Qubit 3.0 fluorometer, sized with a Bioanalyzer 2100, and then quantified again using the KAPA Library Quantification kit. A separate single-read 150-cycle Illumina NextSeq 550 flow cell was used to sequence each immunoSEQ 96-well plate. The authors' pipeline ran thus. Because only junctional sequences without quality scores were contained in the immunoSEQ output, filtering matching that applied to full-length reads could not be performed. To assign V/J genes and CDR3, sequences were annotated against IMGT germline references using PyIR, a Python wrapper for IgBLAST v1.9. Reads were filtered out if the reads had weak V/J assignments (E-value above 1e-6), no CDR3, stop codons, out-of-frame junctions, or ambiguous translated residues. V3J clonotypes were defined as sequences sharing the same inferred V gene, J gene, and CDR3 amino acid sequence. To compute the percentage overlap between repertoires, the number of shared unique clonotypes was divided by the size of the smaller repertoire. Repertoire richness was assessed with RTK rarefaction, the Chao1 estimator, and Recon v2.1 estimates of unobserved clonotypes. Generation probabilities were computed with OLGA for all TCRbeta clonotypes obtained by the gDNA method from four donors. The immuneACCESS repertoire file appears here via TCRdb, limited to in-frame rearrangements. These files lack a portion of the clones; in checked studies, under half of the deficit traces to unresolved V genes, and the cause of the others is not known. V and J calls and clone size come straight from that table; D and trimming were deduced from the DNA. Across this sample there are about 680,000 clones, with about 91% seen only once. The top ten constitute 20% to 25% of the sample.

For the CD8 naive samples, CD45RO-negative cells were positively selected for CCR7, yielding a CD45RA+CCR7+ population from which TemRA cells were excluded. Donors were healthy HIV-negative adults with no recently reported acute infections or vaccinations. Only Caucasian adults living in Nashville, Tennessee, USA were represented among the donors. After blood collection by leukapheresis, PBMCs were isolated using Ficoll-Histopaque density gradient centrifugation and then cryopreserved in the vapor phase of liquid nitrogen. Analytical flow cytometry was used to check the purity and quantity of every magnetically sorted T cell population. Each sorted fraction had its genomic DNA isolated and then quantified by UV absorbance on a Nanodrop 2000c. These data come from a study of shared clonotypes between healthy human individuals (dated by TCRdb to about 2020). Context from the whole study: Three men and two women, aged 18 to 49 years, made up the cohort. Different laboratories and diverse techniques were used to prepare libraries and sequence TCR repertoires, to increase sequencing depth and limit assay-specific biases. To estimate repertoire size and how much clonotype sharing occurs between individuals, the study deeply sequenced the blood TCR repertoires of five or six healthy adults. For each donor, CD4 naive and CD4 memory were each run on three plates, CD8 naive on two plates, and CD8 memory on one plate. Each donor's leukapheresis produced roughly between roughly 0.85 and 9.5 billion PBMCs.

The paper as a whole reports these results and caveats: Rarefaction of sorted-subset datasets indicated incomplete sequencing despite the large sequencing depth. Compared with non-shared clonotypes, clonotypes shared by all four sorted-subset donors had higher generation probabilities. Sharing across several donors was observed for around 5% of naive CD4, over 3% of naive CD8, over 2% of memory CD4, and roughly 0.43% of memory CD8 clonotypes. Naive subsets generally had larger estimated clonotype richness than memory subsets did. Because the study included a small number of donors, the genetic and exposure-history diversity represented was limited. Only blood was sampled, and tissue TCR repertoires likely differ from those in blood. Pairwise subsampling indicated that sequencing depth was expected to affect the degree of clonotype sharing among donors.

The TCR was taken from a young man in good health. The sequencing sample was made of naive CD8+ T cells sorted from blood. The cell subset or site label of this sample denotes: CD45RA+CCR7+. The chain uses TRBV11-2 and TRBJ2-7; a tentative D call is TRBD1 (6 bases match). The sequenced DNA is TGTGCCAGCAGCTTAGGCCAGGGGCGCTACGAGCAGTACTTC. Its product reads: CASSLGQGRYEQYF.